This TCR beta chain was sequenced for a study of response to subunit inactivated influenza vaccine. General observations from the study: It was suggested by the authors that few new T cells are recruited by each seasonal influenza vaccination.

Trimming at V came to 5 bases and at J to 8 bases, leaving 6 bases not matched to a gene. Looked up from germline, CDR1 is SEHNR and CDR2 is FQNEAQ (reference sequence). CDR3 length: 14 amino acids. Via MiXCR, TCRdb re-called the RT-PCR reads, giving one row per CDR3 protein. The table records about 520,000 distinct CDR3 sequences, less than 30% of them present only once. This clonotype was observed a few times. No antigen is known for it. The sequence was collected from a man aged 45-65 years who received an inactivated influenza vaccine. V is TRBV7-9 and J is TRBJ2-1, with 10 bases identical to TRBD2. Sequences were derived from CD4+ T cells sorted from PBMCs, sampled around 5 days after vaccination. The CDR3 reads CASSPGTSEHEQFF. The CDR3 nucleotides read TGTGCCAGCAGCCCCGGGACTAGCGAGCATGAGCAGTTCTTC.